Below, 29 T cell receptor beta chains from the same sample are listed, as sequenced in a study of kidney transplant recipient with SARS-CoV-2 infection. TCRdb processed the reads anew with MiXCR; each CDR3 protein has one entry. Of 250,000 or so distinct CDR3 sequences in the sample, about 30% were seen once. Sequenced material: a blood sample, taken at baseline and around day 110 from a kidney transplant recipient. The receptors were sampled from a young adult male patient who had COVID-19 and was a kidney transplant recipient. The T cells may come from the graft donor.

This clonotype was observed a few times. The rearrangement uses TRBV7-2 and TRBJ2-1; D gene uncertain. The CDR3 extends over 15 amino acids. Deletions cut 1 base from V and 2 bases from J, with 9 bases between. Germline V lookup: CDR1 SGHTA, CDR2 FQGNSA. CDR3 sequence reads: CASSLVLGPYNEQFF. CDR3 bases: TGTGCCAGCAGCTTAGTACTCGGACCCTACAATGAGCAGTTCTTC.

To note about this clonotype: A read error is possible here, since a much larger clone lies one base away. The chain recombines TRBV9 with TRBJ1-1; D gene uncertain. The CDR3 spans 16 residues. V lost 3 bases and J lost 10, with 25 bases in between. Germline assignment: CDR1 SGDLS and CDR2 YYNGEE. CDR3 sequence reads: CASSAVSPGGTRGAFF. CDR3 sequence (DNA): TGTGCCAGCAGCGCGGTCTCGCCAGGAGGAACCCGTGGAGCTTTCTTT.

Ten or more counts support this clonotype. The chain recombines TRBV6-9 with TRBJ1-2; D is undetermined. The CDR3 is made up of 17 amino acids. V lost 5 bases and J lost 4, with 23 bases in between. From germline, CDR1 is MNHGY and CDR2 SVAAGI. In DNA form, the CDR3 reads TGTGCCAGCAGTATAGTGAGGCCTTACGGAAAGACCTATGGCTACACCTTC. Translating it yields CASSIVRPYGKTYGYTF.

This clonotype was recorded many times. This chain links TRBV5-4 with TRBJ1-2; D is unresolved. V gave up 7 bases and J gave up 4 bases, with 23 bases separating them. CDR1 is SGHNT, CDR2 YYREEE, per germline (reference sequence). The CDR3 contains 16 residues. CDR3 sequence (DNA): TGTGCCAGCGACCCATTCGTACCAGGAAAGACCTATGGCTACACCTTC. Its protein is CASDPFVPGKTYGYTF.

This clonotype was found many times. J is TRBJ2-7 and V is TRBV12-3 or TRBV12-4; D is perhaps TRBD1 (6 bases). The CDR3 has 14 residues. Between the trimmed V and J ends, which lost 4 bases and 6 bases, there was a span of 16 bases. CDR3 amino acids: CASSSGTPKGEQYF. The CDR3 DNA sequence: TGTGCCAGCAGTTCCGGGACACCGAAAGGCGAGCAGTACTTC.

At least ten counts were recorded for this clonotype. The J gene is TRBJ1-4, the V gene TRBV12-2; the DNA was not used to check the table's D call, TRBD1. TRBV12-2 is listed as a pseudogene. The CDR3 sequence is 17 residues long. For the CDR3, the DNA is TGTGCAGGTTTTCCCCGGGACAGGGGGCGAACTAATGAAAAACTGTTTTTT. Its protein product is CAGFPRDRGRTNEKLFF.

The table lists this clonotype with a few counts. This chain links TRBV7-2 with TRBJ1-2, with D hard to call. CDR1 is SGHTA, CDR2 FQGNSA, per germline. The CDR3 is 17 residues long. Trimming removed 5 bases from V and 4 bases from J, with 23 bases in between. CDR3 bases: TGTGCCAGCAGCACCTGCATCAGAGACGGAAAGACCTATGGCTACACCTTC. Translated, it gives CASSTCIRDGKTYGYTF.

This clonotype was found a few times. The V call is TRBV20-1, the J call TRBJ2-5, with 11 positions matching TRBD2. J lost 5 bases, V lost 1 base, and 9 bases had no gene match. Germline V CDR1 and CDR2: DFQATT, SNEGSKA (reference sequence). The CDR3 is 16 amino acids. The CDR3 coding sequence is TGCAGTGCTAGAGGGGGGTCTAGCGGGAGGAGGGAGACCCAGTACTTC. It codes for CSARGGSSGRRETQYF.

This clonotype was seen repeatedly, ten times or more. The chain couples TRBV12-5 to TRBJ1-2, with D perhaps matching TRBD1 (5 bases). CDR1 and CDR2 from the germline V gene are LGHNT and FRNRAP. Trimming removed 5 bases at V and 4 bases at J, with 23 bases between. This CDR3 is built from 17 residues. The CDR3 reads CASGPYLLQGKTYGYTF. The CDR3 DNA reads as TGTGCTAGTGGTCCATATCTTTTGCAGGGAAAGACCTATGGCTACACCTTC.

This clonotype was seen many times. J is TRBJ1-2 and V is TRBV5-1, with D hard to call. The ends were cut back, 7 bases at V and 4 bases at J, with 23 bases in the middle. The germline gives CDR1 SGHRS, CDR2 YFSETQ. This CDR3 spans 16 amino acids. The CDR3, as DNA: TGCGCCAGCCGGTTTAGATCGGTTCGAAAGACCTATGGCTACACCTTC. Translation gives CASRFRSVRKTYGYTF.

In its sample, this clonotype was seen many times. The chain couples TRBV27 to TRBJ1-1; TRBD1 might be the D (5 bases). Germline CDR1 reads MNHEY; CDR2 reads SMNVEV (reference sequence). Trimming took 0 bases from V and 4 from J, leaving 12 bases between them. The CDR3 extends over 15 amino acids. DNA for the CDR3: TGTGCCAGCAGTTTATCCGCAGGGCTGGGCACTGAAGCTTTCTTT. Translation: CASSLSAGLGTEAFF.

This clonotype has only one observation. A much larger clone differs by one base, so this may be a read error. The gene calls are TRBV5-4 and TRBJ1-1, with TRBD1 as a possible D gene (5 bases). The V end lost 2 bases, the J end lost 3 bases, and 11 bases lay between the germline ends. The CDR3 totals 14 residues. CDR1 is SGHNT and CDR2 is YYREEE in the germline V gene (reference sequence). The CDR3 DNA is TGTGCCAGCAGCTTCTCCAGGGTAGACACTGAAGCTTTCTTT. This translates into CASSFSRVDTEAFF.

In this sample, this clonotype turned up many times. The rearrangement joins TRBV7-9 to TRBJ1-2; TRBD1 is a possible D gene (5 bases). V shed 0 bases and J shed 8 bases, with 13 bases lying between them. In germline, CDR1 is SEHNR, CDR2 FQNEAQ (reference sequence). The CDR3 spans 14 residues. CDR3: CASSLAIGGDGYTF. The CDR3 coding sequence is TGTGCCAGCAGCTTAGCAATCGGGGGTGACGGCTACACCTTC.

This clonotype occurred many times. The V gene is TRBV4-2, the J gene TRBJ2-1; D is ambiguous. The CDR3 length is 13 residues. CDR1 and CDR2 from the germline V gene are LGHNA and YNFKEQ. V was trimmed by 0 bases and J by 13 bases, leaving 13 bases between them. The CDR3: CASSQEMVGSQFF. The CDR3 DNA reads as TGTGCCAGCAGCCAAGAAATGGTAGGTTCTCAGTTCTTC.

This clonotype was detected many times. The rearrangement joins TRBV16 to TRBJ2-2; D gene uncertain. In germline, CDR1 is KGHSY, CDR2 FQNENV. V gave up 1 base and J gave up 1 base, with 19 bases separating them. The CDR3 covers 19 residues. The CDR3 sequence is CASSQYVLGLPLNTGELFF. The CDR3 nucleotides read TGTGCCAGCAGCCAATACGTCCTGGGTCTCCCCCTGAACACCGGGGAGCTGTTTTTT.

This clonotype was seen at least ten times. CDR3 sequence (DNA): TGTGCCAGCAGCTTAGTGGATTACAGCTACGAGCAGTACTTC. Its protein is CASSLVDYSYEQYF. J is TRBJ2-7 and V is TRBV7-2; D call uncertain. Trimming took 1 base from V and 3 from J, leaving 10 bases between them. This CDR3 has 14 amino acids. The germline V gene has CDR1 SGHTA and CDR2 FQGNSA.

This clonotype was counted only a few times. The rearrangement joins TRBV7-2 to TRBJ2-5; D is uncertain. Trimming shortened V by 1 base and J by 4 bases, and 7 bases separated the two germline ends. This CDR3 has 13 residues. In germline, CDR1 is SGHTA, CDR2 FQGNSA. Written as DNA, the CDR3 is TGTGCCAGCAGCTTAGAGCGTACAGAGACCCAGTACTTC. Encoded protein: CASSLERTETQYF.

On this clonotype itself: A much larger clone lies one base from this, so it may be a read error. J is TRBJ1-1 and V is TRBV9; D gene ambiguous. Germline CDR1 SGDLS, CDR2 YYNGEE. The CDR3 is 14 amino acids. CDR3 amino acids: CASNVETVGTEAFF. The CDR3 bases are TGTGCCAGCAACGTAGAAACGGTGGGCACTGAAGCTTTCTTT. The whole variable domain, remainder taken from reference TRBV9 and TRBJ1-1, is DSGVTQTPKHLITATGQRVTLRCSPRSGDLSVYWYQQSLDQGLQFLIQYYNGEERAKGNILERFSAQQFPDLHSELNLSSLELGDSALYFCASNVETVGTEAFFGQGTRLTVV.

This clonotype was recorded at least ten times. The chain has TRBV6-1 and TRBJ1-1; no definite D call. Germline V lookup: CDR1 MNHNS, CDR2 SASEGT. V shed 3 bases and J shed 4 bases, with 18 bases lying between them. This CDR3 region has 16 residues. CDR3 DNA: TGTGCCAGCAGTGACGCGGGGTCAGCTTTCGCCACTGAAGCTTTCTTT. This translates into CASSDAGSAFATEAFF.

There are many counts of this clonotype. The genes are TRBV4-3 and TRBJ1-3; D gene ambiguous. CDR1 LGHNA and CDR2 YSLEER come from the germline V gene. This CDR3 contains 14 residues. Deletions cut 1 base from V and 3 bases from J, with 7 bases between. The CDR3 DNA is TGCGCCAGCAGCCAAGGGACCCGTGGAAACACCATATATTTT. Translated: CASSQGTRGNTIYF.

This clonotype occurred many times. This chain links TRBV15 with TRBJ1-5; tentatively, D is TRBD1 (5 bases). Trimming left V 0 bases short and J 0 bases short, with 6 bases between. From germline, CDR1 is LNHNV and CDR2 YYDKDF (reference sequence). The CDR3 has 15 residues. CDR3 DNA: TGTGCCACCAGCAGAGAAGGGGTTAGCAATCAGCCCCAGCATTTT. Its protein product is CATSREGVSNQPQHF.

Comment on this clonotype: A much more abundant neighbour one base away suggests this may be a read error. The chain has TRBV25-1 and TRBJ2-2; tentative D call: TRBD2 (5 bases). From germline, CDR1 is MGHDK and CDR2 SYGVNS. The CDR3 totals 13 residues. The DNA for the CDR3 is TGTGCCAGCAGTCCCTTCTCCACCGGGGAGCCGTTTTTT. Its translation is CASSPFSTGEPFF.

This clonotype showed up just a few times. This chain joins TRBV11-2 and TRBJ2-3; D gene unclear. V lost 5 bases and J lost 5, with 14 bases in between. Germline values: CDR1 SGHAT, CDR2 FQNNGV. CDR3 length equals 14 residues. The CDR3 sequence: CASSPRAERDTQYF. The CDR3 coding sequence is TGTGCCAGCAGCCCCCGCGCTGAGAGAGATACGCAGTATTTT. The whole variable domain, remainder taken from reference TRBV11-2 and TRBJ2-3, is EAGVAQSPRYKIIEKRQSVAFWCNPISGHATLYWYQQILGQGPKLLIQFQNNGVVDDSQLPKDRFSAERLKGVDSTLKIQPAKLEDSAVYLCASSPRAERDTQYFGPGTRLTVL.

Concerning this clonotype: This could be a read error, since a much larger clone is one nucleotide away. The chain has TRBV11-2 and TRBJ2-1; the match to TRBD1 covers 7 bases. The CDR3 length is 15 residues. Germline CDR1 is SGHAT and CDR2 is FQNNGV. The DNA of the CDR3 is TGTGCCAGCAGTCCTGAACAGGGGCTATACAGTGAGCAGTTCTTC. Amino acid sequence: CASSPEQGLYSEQFF.

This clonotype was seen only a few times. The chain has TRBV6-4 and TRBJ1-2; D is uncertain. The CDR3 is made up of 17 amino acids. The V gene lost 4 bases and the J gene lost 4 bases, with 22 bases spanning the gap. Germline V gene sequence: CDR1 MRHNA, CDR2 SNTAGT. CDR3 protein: CASSAFYSHGKTYGYTF. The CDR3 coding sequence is TGTGCCAGCAGTGCTTTTTACTCACACGGAAAGACCTATGGCTACACCTTC.

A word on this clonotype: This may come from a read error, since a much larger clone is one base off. The CDR3 region is CANSLKFDTSSTDTQYF. Here the CDR3 DNA reads TGTGCCAACAGCCTGAAATTCGACACATCTAGCACAGATACGCAGTATTTT. V and J are TRBV11-2 and TRBJ2-3; D not resolved. The CDR3 is made up of 17 amino acids. Germline-derived CDR1 and CDR2 are SGHAT and FQNNGV.

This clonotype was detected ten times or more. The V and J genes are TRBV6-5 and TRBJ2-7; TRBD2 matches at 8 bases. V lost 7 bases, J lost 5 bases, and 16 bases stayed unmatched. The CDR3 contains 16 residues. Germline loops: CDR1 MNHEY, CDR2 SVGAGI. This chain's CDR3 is CASIRTLGLEVHEQYF. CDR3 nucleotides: TGTGCCAGCATTCGAACTTTGGGACTAGAAGTCCACGAGCAGTACTTC.

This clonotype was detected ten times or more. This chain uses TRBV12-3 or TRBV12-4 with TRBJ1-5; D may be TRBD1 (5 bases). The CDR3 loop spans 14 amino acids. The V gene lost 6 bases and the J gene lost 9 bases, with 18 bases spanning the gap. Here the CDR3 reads CASRGGGRDRPQHF. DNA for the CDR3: TGTGCCAGCAGAGGAGGAGGTCGGGACCGGCCCCAGCATTTT.

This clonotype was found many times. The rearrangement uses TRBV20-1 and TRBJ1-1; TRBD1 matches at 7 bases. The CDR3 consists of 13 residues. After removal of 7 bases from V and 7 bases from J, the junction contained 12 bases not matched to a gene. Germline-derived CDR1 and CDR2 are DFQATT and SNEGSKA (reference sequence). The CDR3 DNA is TGCAGTGTCGCATTGGGGACAGATAGTGAAGCTTTCTTT. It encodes CSVALGTDSEAFF.